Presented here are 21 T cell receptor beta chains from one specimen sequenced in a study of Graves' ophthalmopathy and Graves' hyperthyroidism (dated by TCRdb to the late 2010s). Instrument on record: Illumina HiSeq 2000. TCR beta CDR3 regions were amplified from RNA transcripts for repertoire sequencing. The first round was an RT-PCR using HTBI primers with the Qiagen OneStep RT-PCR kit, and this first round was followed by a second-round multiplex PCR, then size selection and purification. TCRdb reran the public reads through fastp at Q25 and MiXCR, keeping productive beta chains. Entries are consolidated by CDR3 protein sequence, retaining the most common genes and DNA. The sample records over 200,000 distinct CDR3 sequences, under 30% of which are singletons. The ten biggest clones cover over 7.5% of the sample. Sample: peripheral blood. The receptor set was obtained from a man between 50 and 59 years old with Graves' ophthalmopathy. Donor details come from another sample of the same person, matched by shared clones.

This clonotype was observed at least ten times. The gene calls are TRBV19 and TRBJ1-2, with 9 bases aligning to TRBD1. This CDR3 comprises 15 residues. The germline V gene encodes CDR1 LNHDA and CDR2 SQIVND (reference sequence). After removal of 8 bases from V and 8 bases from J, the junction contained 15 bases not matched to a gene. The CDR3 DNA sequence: TGTGCCAGTCGCGGAGGGACAGGGCCCCTCGAAGGCTACACCTTC. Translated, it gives CASRGGTGPLEGYTF.

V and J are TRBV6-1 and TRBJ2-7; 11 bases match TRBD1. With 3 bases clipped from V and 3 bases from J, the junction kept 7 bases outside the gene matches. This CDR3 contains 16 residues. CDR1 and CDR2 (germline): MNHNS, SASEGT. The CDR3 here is CASSEPSGTGGYEQYF. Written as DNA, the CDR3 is TGTGCCAGCAGTGAGCCCTCCGGGACAGGGGGCTACGAGCAGTACTTC.

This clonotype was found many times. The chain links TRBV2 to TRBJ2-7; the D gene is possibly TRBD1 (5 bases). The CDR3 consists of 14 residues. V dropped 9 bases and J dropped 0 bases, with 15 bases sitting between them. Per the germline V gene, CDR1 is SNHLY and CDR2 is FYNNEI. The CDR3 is CASSSRAVSYEQYF. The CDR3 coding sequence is TGTGCCAGTTCCAGCAGGGCAGTCTCCTACGAGCAGTACTTC.

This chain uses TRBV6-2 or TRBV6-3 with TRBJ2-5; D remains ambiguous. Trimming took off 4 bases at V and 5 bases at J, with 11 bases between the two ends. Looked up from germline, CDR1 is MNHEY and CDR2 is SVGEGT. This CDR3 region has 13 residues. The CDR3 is CASSSRVTETQYF. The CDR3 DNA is TGTGCCAGCAGTTCTAGGGTGACGGAGACCCAGTACTTC.

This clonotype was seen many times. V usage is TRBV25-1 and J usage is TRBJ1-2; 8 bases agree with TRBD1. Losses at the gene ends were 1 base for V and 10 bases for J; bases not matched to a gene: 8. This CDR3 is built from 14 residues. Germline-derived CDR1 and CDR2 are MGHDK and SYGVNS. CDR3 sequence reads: CASSESGTGVDYTF. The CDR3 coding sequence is TGTGCCAGCAGTGAATCCGGGACAGGTGTTGACTACACCTTC.

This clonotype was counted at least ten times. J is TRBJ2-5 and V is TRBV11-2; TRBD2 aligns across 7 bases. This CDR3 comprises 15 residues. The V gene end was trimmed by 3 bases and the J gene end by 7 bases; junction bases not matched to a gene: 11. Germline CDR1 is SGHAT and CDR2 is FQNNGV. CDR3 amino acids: CASSLTPQTGGTQYF. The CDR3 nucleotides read TGTGCCAGCAGCTTGACCCCGCAGACGGGAGGGACCCAGTACTTC.

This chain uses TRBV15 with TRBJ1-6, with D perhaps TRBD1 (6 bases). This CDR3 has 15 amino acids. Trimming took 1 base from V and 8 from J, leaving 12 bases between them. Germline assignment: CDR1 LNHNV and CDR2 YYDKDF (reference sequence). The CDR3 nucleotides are TGTGCCACCAGCAGAGGGGGGGCTGAGGATTCACCCCTCCACTTT. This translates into CATSRGGAEDSPLHF.

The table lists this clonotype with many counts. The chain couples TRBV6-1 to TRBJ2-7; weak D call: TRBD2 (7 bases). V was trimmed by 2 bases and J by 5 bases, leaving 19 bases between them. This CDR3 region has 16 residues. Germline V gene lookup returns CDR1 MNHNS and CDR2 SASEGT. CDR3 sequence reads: CASSEKRDTLFNEQYF. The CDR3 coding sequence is TGTGCCAGCAGTGAAAAGCGGGACACTCTTTTCAACGAGCAGTACTTC.

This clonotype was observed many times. The CDR3 region has the DNA TGTGCCAGCAGCTTATCTTGGACAGGTTCCTACGAGCAGTACTTC. As protein: CASSLSWTGSYEQYF. The J gene is TRBJ2-7, the V gene TRBV11-1; 7 bases are shared with TRBD1. Trimming cost V 2 bases and J 1 base; bases outside gene matches: 5. Per the germline V gene, CDR1 is SGHAT and CDR2 is FQDESV (reference sequence). The CDR3 is 15 residues long.

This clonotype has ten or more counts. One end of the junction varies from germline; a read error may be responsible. DNA for the CDR3: TGTGCCAGCGGATCACCCCCCCACTTT. This sequence encodes CASGSPPHF. The chain has TRBV6-1 and TRBJ1-6; D is unresolved. The CDR3 runs to 9 residues. Germline V gives CDR1 MNHNS, CDR2 SASEGT.

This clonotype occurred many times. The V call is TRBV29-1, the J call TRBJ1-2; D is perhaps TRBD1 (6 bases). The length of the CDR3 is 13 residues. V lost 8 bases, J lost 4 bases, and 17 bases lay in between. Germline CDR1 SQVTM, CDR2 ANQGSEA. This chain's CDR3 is CSSLGGAGYGYTF. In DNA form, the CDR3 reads TGCAGCTCCCTTGGGGGGGCCGGCTATGGCTACACCTTC.

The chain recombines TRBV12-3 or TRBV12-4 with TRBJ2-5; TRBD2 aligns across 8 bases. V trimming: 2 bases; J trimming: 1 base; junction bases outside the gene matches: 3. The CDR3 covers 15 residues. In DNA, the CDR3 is TGTGCCAGCAGTTTAACTAGCGGAACCCAAGAGACCCAGTACTTC. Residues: CASSLTSGTQETQYF.

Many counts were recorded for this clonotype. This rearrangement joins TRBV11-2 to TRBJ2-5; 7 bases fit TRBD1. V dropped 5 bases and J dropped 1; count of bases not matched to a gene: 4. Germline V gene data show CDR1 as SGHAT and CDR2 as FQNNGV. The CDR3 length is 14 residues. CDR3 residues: CASSLWTGQETQYF. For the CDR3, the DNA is TGTGCCAGCAGCCTATGGACAGGCCAAGAGACCCAGTACTTC. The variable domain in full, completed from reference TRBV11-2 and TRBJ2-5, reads EAGVAQSPRYKIIEKRQSVAFWCNPISGHATLYWYQQILGQGPKLLIQFQNNGVVDDSQLPKDRFSAERLKGVDSTLKIQPAKLEDSAVYLCASSLWTGQETQYFGPGTRLLVL.

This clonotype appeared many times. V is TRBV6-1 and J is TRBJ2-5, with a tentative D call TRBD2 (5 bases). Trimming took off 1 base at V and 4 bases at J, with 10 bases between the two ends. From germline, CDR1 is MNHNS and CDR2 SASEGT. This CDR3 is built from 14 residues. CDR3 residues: CASSEGGWRETQYF. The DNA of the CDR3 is TGTGCCAGCAGTGAAGGAGGGTGGAGAGAGACCCAGTACTTC.

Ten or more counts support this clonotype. The CDR3, as DNA: TGCAGCGTTTCACCCTTGGAGGGAAGAGATGGCTACACCTTC. Amino acids: CSVSPLEGRDGYTF. The chain combines TRBV29-1 with TRBJ1-2; no firm D call. V lost 5 bases and J lost 6, with 19 bases in between. Germline V CDR1 and CDR2: SQVTM, ANQGSEA. There are 14 residues in the CDR3.

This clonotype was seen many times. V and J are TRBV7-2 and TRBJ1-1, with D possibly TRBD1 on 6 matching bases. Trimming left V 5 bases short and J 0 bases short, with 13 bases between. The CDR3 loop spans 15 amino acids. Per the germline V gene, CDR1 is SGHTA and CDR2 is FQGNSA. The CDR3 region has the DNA TGTGCCAGCAGCACCAGGACAGTTATGAACACTGAAGCTTTCTTT. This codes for CASSTRTVMNTEAFF.

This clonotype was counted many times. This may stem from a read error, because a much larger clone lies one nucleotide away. CDR3 sequence reads: CASSQDPRAQVPNTEASF. The DNA for the CDR3 is TGCGCCAGCAGCCAAGACCCCCGGGCCCAAGTCCCGAACACTGAAGCTTCCTTT. This chain links TRBV4-1 with TRBJ1-1, with D hard to call. Germline V lookup: CDR1 MGHRA, CDR2 YSYEKL. The CDR3 length is 18 residues.

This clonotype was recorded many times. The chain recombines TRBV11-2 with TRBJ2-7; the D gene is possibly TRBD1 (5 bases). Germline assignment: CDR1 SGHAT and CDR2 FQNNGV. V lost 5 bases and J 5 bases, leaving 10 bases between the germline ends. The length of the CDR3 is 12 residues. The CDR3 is CASSPAGNEQYF. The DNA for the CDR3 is TGTGCCAGCAGCCCTGCAGGGAACGAGCAGTACTTC.

Here the CDR3 DNA reads TGTGCCAGCAGTTTAACGGGAGTTCGAAACGAGCAGTACTTC. Its translation: CASSLTGVRNEQYF. The V call is TRBV6-2 or TRBV6-3, the J call TRBJ2-7, with a possible D match to TRBD2 (6 bases). CDR3 length equals 14 residues. V was shortened by 4 bases and J by 5 bases, with 15 bases between the two germline ends. Germline CDR1 and CDR2: MNHEY and SVGEGT.

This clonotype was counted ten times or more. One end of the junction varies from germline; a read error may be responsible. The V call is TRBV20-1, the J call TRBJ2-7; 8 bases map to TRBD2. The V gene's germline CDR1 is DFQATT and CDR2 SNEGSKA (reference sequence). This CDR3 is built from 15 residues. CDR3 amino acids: CSAENAGLVSDEQYF. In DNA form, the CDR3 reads TGCAGTGCTGAGAACGCGGGACTAGTCTCCGACGAGCAGTACTTC.

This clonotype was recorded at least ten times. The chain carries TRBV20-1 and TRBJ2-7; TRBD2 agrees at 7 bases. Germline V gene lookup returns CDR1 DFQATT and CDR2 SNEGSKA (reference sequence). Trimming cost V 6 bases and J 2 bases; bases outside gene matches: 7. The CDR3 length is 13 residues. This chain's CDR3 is CSAPRDYPYEQYF. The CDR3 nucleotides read TGCAGTGCGCCACGGGACTATCCCTACGAGCAGTACTTC.